The 26 T cell receptor beta chains below all came from one sample that was sequenced in a study of identical twins. MiXCR, applied by TCRdb to the 5' RACE reads, yields one record per CDR3 protein. The sample consists of 690,000 or so distinct CDR3 sequences, over 8.5% of them appearing once. The sample also formed part of further work on yellow fever vaccine responses in identical twins.

Specimen: PBMCs. Receptors were obtained from a woman aged 18 to 35 in good health.

In DNA form, the CDR3 reads TGTGCCATCAGTGGTTCCCTTGGACTAGCGGTCTCTGGGGCCAACGTCCTGACTTTC. It encodes CAISGSLGLAVSGANVLTF. The rearrangement links TRBV10-3 to TRBJ2-6; 10 bases are a match to TRBD2. This CDR3 region has 19 residues. Trimming cost V 4 bases and J 0 bases; bases outside gene matches: 9. Germline V CDR1 and CDR2: ENHRY, SYGVKD.

In its sample, this clonotype was seen many times. The gene calls are TRBV12-3 or TRBV12-4 and TRBJ2-7, with D perhaps assigned TRBD1 or TRBD2 (5 bases each). CDR3 size: 14 residues. Between the trimmed V and J ends, which lost 5 bases and 0 bases, there was a span of 11 bases. The CDR3 spells CASSGGWASYEQYF. As DNA, the CDR3 is TGTGCCAGCAGTGGGGGATGGGCCTCCTACGAGCAGTACTTC.

This clonotype was picked up many times. This chain joins TRBV7-9 and TRBJ2-1, with 10 bases identical to TRBD2. Per germline, CDR1 SEHNR and CDR2 FQNEAQ (reference sequence). J gave up 6 bases and V 7 bases, and 9 bases lay outside the gene matches. The CDR3 runs to 15 residues. The CDR3 is CASTYTSGDPNEQFF. The CDR3 nucleotides are TGTGCCAGCACCTATACTAGCGGGGATCCCAATGAGCAGTTCTTC.

In its sample, this clonotype was seen a few times. The V call is TRBV7-9, the J call TRBJ2-3; 12 bases are a match to TRBD1. Germline values: CDR1 SEHNR, CDR2 FQNEAQ (reference sequence). V was clipped by 1 base and J by 3 bases; unmatched bases: 2. The CDR3 runs 16 residues. In DNA form, the CDR3 reads TGTGCCAGCAGCTTAGGGGACAGGGGGCCAACAGATACGCAGTATTTT. Its protein is CASSLGDRGPTDTQYF.

The table lists this clonotype with many counts. This chain links TRBV5-1 with TRBJ2-6; TRBD1 aligns across 7 bases. The CDR3 sequence is 18 residues long. Germline CDR1 is SGHRS and CDR2 is YFSETQ. Trimming cost V 1 base and J 1 base; bases outside gene matches: 8. In nucleotides, the CDR3 is TGCGCCAGCAGCTTGACCTCGACAGGGTCTTCTGGGGCCAACGTCCTGACTTTC. Amino acids: CASSLTSTGSSGANVLTF.

This clonotype was seen at least ten times. This chain connects TRBV13 to TRBJ1-1; D possibly corresponds to TRBD1 (5 bases). The germline gives CDR1 PRHDT, CDR2 FYEKMQ (reference sequence). This CDR3 spans 12 amino acids. With 3 bases removed from V and 8 bases from J, the gap between germline ends came to 10 bases. DNA for the CDR3: TGTGCCAGCAGCTTGGACTGGGGGGAAGCTTTCTTT. Residues: CASSLDWGEAFF.

This clonotype was seen ten or more times. V is TRBV20-1 and J is TRBJ2-1; 9 nucleotides line up with TRBD2. CDR1 and CDR2 (germline): DFQATT, SNEGSKA (reference sequence). The CDR3 loop spans 15 amino acids. The V segment lost 3 bases and the J segment 4 bases; nucleotides outside the gene matches: 7. The CDR3 DNA reads as TGCAGTGCTAGCGGCGCGGGAGGGACATACAATGAGCAGTTCTTC. Protein: CSASGAGGTYNEQFF.

This clonotype has ten or more counts. The chain carries TRBV3-1 and TRBJ2-4; a weak D match, TRBD1 (6 bases). The germline V and J ends were trimmed by 2 bases and 4 bases, with 12 bases remaining between them. Per germline, CDR1 LGHDT and CDR2 YNNKEL (reference sequence). The CDR3 is 15 amino acids. The CDR3 protein is CASSQIRGVKNIQYF. CDR3 sequence (DNA): TGTGCCAGCAGCCAAATCAGGGGAGTGAAAAACATTCAGTACTTC. Supplemented by reference TRBV3-1 and TRBJ2-4, the full variable domain reads DTAVSQTPKYLVTQMGNDKSIKCEQNLGHDTMYWYKQDSKKFLKIMFSYNNKELIINETVPNRFSPKSPDKAHLNLHINSLELGDSAVYFCASSQIRGVKNIQYFGAGTRLSVL.

The genes are TRBV6-5 and TRBJ2-2, with a possible D match to TRBD1 (5 bases). Trimming pared 2 bases from V and 0 bases from J, leaving 7 bases between. Looked up from germline, CDR1 is MNHEY and CDR2 is SVGAGI. This CDR3 is 15 amino acids long. The CDR3 DNA is TGTGCCAGCAGTTACGGGGCGCCGAACACCGGGGAGCTGTTTTTT. This sequence encodes CASSYGAPNTGELFF.

This clonotype was observed a handful of times. The chain joins TRBV9 to TRBJ2-7, with D possibly being TRBD1 or TRBD2 (5 bases each). This CDR3 is built from 13 residues. Trimming stripped 0 bases from V and 2 bases from J, with 6 bases between. Germline loops: CDR1 SGDLS, CDR2 YYNGEE. The DNA of the CDR3 is TGTGCCAGCAGCGTAGGGGACCCCTACGAGCAGTACTTC. It yields the protein CASSVGDPYEQYF.

This clonotype showed up just a few times. The CDR3 DNA reads TGTGCCAGCAGCTTCAGGGGGCTGAACACTGAAGCTTTCTTT. Encoded protein: CASSFRGLNTEAFF. This chain connects TRBV7-9 to TRBJ1-1, with 8 positions matching TRBD1. CDR3 length equals 14 residues. In germline, CDR1 is SEHNR, CDR2 FQNEAQ (reference sequence). Germline trimming cut 3 bases from V and 0 bases from J; bases unmatched to any gene: 0.

This clonotype occurred many times. The chain joins TRBV11-2 to TRBJ1-5; no firm D call. V gave up 1 base and J gave up 3 bases, with 7 bases separating them. The CDR3 spans 14 residues. The V gene's germline CDR1 is SGHAT and CDR2 FQNNGV. The CDR3 region has the DNA TGTGCCAGCAGCTTAGGGGCGCCCAATCAGCCCCAGCATTTT. It encodes CASSLGAPNQPQHF.

This clonotype has a handful of counts. This chain links TRBV21-1 with TRBJ1-1; the table's D call of TRBD1 was not tested on the DNA. TRBV21-1 is described as a pseudogene. This CDR3 is built from 17 residues. Here the CDR3 reads CASSKDRPGQGHTEAFF. The CDR3 DNA reads as TGTGCCAGCAGCAAAGACCGGCCTGGACAGGGGCACACTGAAGCTTTCTTT.

This clonotype was seen ten or more times. The chain joins TRBV29-1 to TRBJ1-1; D unclear. Germline V gives CDR1 SQVTM, CDR2 ANQGSEA. V was cut by 6 bases and J by 4 bases, with 12 bases left in between. There are 12 residues in the CDR3. CDR3 sequence: CSVKGGSTEAFF. The CDR3 DNA sequence: TGCAGCGTAAAAGGTGGGAGCACTGAAGCTTTCTTT.

There are many counts of this clonotype. The chain carries TRBV20-1 and TRBJ2-2; 12 bases match TRBD2. V dropped 0 bases and J dropped 7; count of bases not matched to a gene: 6. Germline-derived CDR1 and CDR2 are DFQATT and SNEGSKA (reference sequence). This CDR3 is built from 16 residues. Written as DNA, the CDR3 is TGCAGTGCTAGAGATCGGACTAGCGGGGACCACGGGGAGCTGTTTTTT. Residues: CSARDRTSGDHGELFF.

CDR3 sequence reads: CASSIAGAVYEQYF. The CDR3 region has the DNA TGTGCCAGCTCCATAGCGGGGGCAGTCTACGAGCAGTACTTC. V gene TRBV6-1 combines with J gene TRBJ2-7, with TRBD2 identical over 9 bases. Germline V gene data show CDR1 as MNHNS and CDR2 as SASEGT. Trimming took 8 bases from V and 3 from J; bases not matched to a gene: 8. CDR3 length: 14 residues.

The chain couples TRBV24-1 to TRBJ2-2, with 7 bases aligning to TRBD1. Germline CDR1 is KGHDR and CDR2 is SFDVKD. With 6 bases clipped from V and 6 bases from J, the junction kept 9 bases outside the gene matches. The CDR3 length is 15 residues. CDR3 sequence (DNA): TGTGCCACCAGTCCGCCAGGGGGAAGCGCCGGGGAGCTGTTTTTT. Translating it yields CATSPPGGSAGELFF.

In this sample, this clonotype turned up many times. CDR3 bases: TGTGCCAGCAGCCTCTCGACAGGGAGAGGTACCGGGGAGCTGTTTTTT. Translated, it gives CASSLSTGRGTGELFF. V usage is TRBV3-1 and J usage is TRBJ2-2, with 7 bases fitting TRBD1. The CDR3 loop spans 16 amino acids. V trimming: 4 bases; J trimming: 5 bases; junction bases outside the gene matches: 10. The germline gives CDR1 LGHDT, CDR2 YNNKEL (reference sequence). The full variable domain, its missing parts supplied by reference TRBV3-1 and TRBJ2-2, is DTAVSQTPKYLVTQMGNDKSIKCEQNLGHDTMYWYKQDSKKFLKIMFSYNNKELIINETVPNRFSPKSPDKAHLNLHINSLELGDSAVYFCASSLSTGRGTGELFFGEGSRLTVL.

This clonotype turned up a few times. The J gene is TRBJ2-3, the V gene TRBV29-1; 8 bases match TRBD2. This CDR3 is built from 14 residues. The germline V gene has CDR1 SQVTM and CDR2 ANQGSEA. Trimming took 8 bases from V and 4 from J; bases not matched to a gene: 11. The CDR3 nucleotides read TGCAGCTCCACGGGACTAGGCCCTTCAGATACGCAGTATTTT. It codes for CSSTGLGPSDTQYF.

This clonotype has only a few counts. The rearrangement uses TRBV13 and TRBJ2-1; 9 positions agree with TRBD2. The CDR3 loop spans 15 amino acids. V shed 2 bases, J shed 7 bases, and the junction held 6 bases outside the gene matches. The V gene's germline CDR1 is PRHDT and CDR2 FYEKMQ (reference sequence). CDR3 sequence (DNA): TGTGCCAGCAGCTTAATGAGCGGGGGGAGAAATGAGCAGTTCTTC. Translating gives CASSLMSGGRNEQFF.

The rearrangement joins TRBV6-2 or TRBV6-3 to TRBJ2-2; TRBD1 is a possible D gene (6 bases). V was cut by 6 bases and J by 6 bases, with 17 bases left in between. Germline CDR1 reads MNHEY; CDR2 reads SVGEGT. The CDR3 spans 15 residues. Here the CDR3 reads CASSSNREIAGELFF. The CDR3 DNA is TGTGCCAGCAGCTCAAACAGGGAGATTGCCGGGGAGCTGTTTTTT.

The rearrangement uses TRBV11-2 and TRBJ2-7, with a tentative D call TRBD1 (10 bases). V lost 5 bases to trimming and J lost 3 bases, with 26 bases between them. The CDR3 is 18 amino acids. Germline V gene sequence: CDR1 SGHAT, CDR2 FQNNGV. In DNA form, the CDR3 reads TGTGCCAGCAGCGTTCCCGGGACAGGGGTAGCGGGAGACTACGAGCAGTACTTC. Protein product: CASSVPGTGVAGDYEQYF.

The chain joins TRBV3-1 to TRBJ2-7; 8 bases align to TRBD1. V shed 10 bases, J shed 4 bases, and the junction held 9 bases outside the gene matches. The length of the CDR3 is 13 residues. Germline V gene sequence: CDR1 LGHDT, CDR2 YNNKEL (reference sequence). In DNA, the CDR3 is TGTGCCAAGAGAGGACAGGGTCGTTACGAGCAGTACTTC. Protein sequence: CAKRGQGRYEQYF.

Only a few counts were recorded for this clonotype. This chain links TRBV12-3 or TRBV12-4 with TRBJ1-1; TRBD1 aligns across 7 bases. CDR3 length equals 13 residues. V dropped 5 bases and J dropped 7; count of bases not matched to a gene: 7. The CDR3: CASSQDRAIEAFF. The CDR3, as DNA: TGTGCCAGCAGTCAAGACAGGGCCATTGAAGCTTTCTTT.

The chain joins TRBV28 to TRBJ2-5; TRBD2 agrees at 10 bases. Germline V gene sequence: CDR1 MDHEN, CDR2 SYDVKM. V was pared by 8 bases and J by 12 bases, with 12 bases of the junction left unmatched. The CDR3 is 13 amino acids. The CDR3 spells CASSGASGRVKYF. The DNA for the CDR3 is TGTGCCAGCTCAGGGGCTAGCGGGAGAGTAAAGTACTTC.

This chain uses TRBV7-2 with TRBJ2-7, with 8 bases that match TRBD2. Germline CDR1 reads SGHTA; CDR2 reads FQGNSA. The CDR3 has 16 residues. Trimming took 1 base from V and 3 from J; bases not matched to a gene: 8. CDR3 sequence: CASSLGLAGGRYEQYF. The CDR3 DNA reads TGTGCCAGCAGCTTAGGTTTGGCGGGGGGCCGCTACGAGCAGTACTTC. The full variable domain, its missing parts supplied by reference TRBV7-2 and TRBJ2-7, is GAGVSQSPSNKVTEKGKDVELRCDPISGHTALYWYRQSLGQGLEFLIYFQGNSAPDKSGLPSDRFSAERTGGSVSTLTIQRTQQEDSAVYLCASSLGLAGGRYEQYFGPGTRLTVT.